This T cell receptor beta chain came from a study of blood T cells in healthy people across ages. This clonotype showed up many times. Combining a sample-barcoded 5' primer with a J-beta primer mix, a second PCR ran for roughly 6 to 11 cycles. Researchers report that a template-switch adaptor with 12 random nucleotides tagged each cDNA molecule. TCRdb independently ran MiXCR on the 5' RACE reads; one entry per CDR3 protein. The sample includes roughly 730,000 distinct CDR3 sequences, just over 55% of them seen just once. Extraction yielded at least 5 micrograms of total RNA per sample. The clonotype originates from a man aged 35 to 55 in good health. Sequences were obtained from blood.

CDR3 residues: CASRGPSYEQYF. The DNA of the CDR3 is TGTGCCAGCCGAGGGCCTTCGTACGAGCAGTACTTC. The rearrangement joins TRBV12-3 or TRBV12-4 to TRBJ2-7; weak D call: TRBD2 (5 bases). The CDR3 covers 12 residues. Trimming took off 8 bases at V and 4 bases at J, with 12 bases between the two ends.